These T cell receptor beta chains were read from a single sample in a study of CD8+ T cells in alopecia areata. Libraries were prepared by immunoSEQ multiplex PCR; TCRdb keeps only in-frame clonotypes and omits some of them. The sample lists over 150,000 clones, about 61% seen once, with over 4% in the top ten. Sequenced input: CD8+ T cells sorted from blood. The receptor set was obtained from a human donor in good health. Each CDR3 is given with its conserved first and last residue. Clone size is not always given. Where it is, it says once, few, many or a class for expanded clones.

cdr3_length,clone_size,v_call,j_call,cdr3_aa
15,.,TRBV2,TRBJ1-1,CASSPGTGVNTEAFF
16,.,TRBV4-1,TRBJ2-5,CASSQGVSGEQETQYF
15,.,TRBV6-1,TRBJ2-2,CASSEEVGNTGELFF
13,.,TRBV25-1,TRBJ1-1,CASSVQLNTEAFF
13,few,TRBV7-9,TRBJ1-1,CASSLDRNTEAFF
12,once,TRBV6-6,TRBJ2-5,CASRPGRETQYF
14,.,TRBV7-2,TRBJ2-7,CASSLVDGASLRYF
12,.,TRBV29-1,TRBJ2-1,CSVAGLAGEQFF
14,.,TRBV29-1,TRBJ2-7,CSVEGKGFNGEQYF
17,.,TRBV13,TRBJ1-1,CASNDLRVGSFNTEAFF
13,.,TRBV6-5,TRBJ1-2,CASRNGGAYGYTF
12,few,TRBV6-5,TRBJ2-7,CASTGASYEQYF
13,once,TRBV6-1,TRBJ1-5,CASSIPPGQPQHF
10,few,TRBV2,TRBJ2-7,CASRTGEQYF
11,few,TRBV29-1,TRBJ2-7,CSGGDNYEQYF
13,.,TRBV6-5,TRBJ1-1,CASSYSKGRRVIF
14,few,TRBV7-9,TRBJ1-1,CASGGEWSNTEAFF
14,.,TRBV7-9,TRBJ2-3,CASSGLPSTDTQYF
16,many,TRBV5-1,TRBJ2-7,CASSLGSSGGFYEQYF
13,few,TRBV6-5,TRBJ1-1,CASSRGLNTEAFF
15,.,TRBV9,TRBJ2-1,CASSVDGGAGGEQFF
17,.,TRBV19,TRBJ1-5,CASLPRGTAYSNQPQHF
12,.,TRBV30,TRBJ2-1,CAGRLAGTEQFF
14,.,TRBV29-1,TRBJ1-2,CSVEDQGQSYGYTF
15,once,TRBV27,TRBJ2-7,CASSLRGLRTIEQYF
15,few,TRBV7-2,TRBJ1-5,CASSLEGLGDQPQHF
14,.,TRBV5-6,TRBJ1-2,CASSSSGFLWGYTF
13,.,TRBV14,TRBJ1-1,CASSHRGNTEAFF
14,few,TRBV2,TRBJ1-1,CASSEVSVNTEAFF
13,few,TRBV29-1,TRBJ2-5,CSAAGRGQETQYF